The 6 T cell receptor beta chains given below trace back to one sample, sequenced in a study of patients and donors after allogeneic stem cell transplantation (dated by TCRdb to the early 2020s). The method was RT-PCR. The instrument was a NextSeq 550. TCRdb itself trimmed the public reads at Q25 with fastp, ran MiXCR and retained productive beta chains. Every CDR3 protein is listed once, alongside the most common genes and DNA of its rows. Counted in this sample were over 150,000 distinct CDR3 sequences; about 32% of them appeared once. The ten largest clones capture roughly 3.2% of the sample. Input material: blood, either unsorted or a sorted T cell fraction (not recorded which). These receptors all come from a human donor who was either an allogeneic HSCT recipient or a stem cell or donor lymphocyte infusion donor (not recorded which). It is not recorded whose cells these are; they may come from a transplant donor.

The rearrangement links TRBV27 to TRBJ2-1, with D hard to call. The CDR3 totals 15 residues. The V and J ends lost 2 bases and 1 base respectively, with 9 bases between them. Germline CDR1 reads MNHEY; CDR2 reads SMNVEV (reference sequence). CDR3: CASSLNTDSYNEQFF. CDR3 nucleotides: TGTGCCAGCAGTTTAAACACTGATTCCTACAATGAGCAGTTCTTC.

In this sample, this clonotype turned up many times. The rearrangement joins TRBV7-9 to TRBJ1-4, with D possibly being TRBD1 (6 bases). In germline, CDR1 is SEHNR, CDR2 FQNEAQ (reference sequence). This CDR3 has 15 amino acids. V was clipped by 7 bases and J by 6 bases, with 18 bases between them. The CDR3 region has the DNA TGTGCCAGCACGGGCCAAACGGACAGATATGAAAAACTGTTTTTT. It translates to CASTGQTDRYEKLFF.

As DNA, the CDR3 is TGCAGTGGCACATTCCTAGCGGACCCCTACGAGCAGTACTTC. Protein: CSGTFLADPYEQYF. The chain couples TRBV20-1 to TRBJ2-7, with 7 nucleotides matching TRBD2. Trimming at V came to 7 bases and at J to 2 bases, leaving 11 bases not matched to a gene. This CDR3 comprises 14 residues. Germline V CDR1 and CDR2: DFQATT, SNEGSKA (reference sequence).

The chain employs TRBV10-2 and TRBJ2-1; D uncertain. Trimming cost V 4 bases and J 12 bases, with 10 bases left between them. Germline-derived CDR1 and CDR2 are WSHSY and SAAADI. The CDR3 runs 11 residues. The CDR3 DNA reads as TGCGCCAGCAGTGCGCAGAACGCGCAGTTCTTC. Its protein product is CASSAQNAQFF.

The genes are TRBV7-2 and TRBJ1-5; unclear D gene. V dropped 2 bases and J dropped 0 bases, with 5 bases sitting between them. Germline assignment: CDR1 SGHTA and CDR2 FQGNSA. The CDR3 is 14 amino acids. The CDR3 bases are TGTGCCAGCAGCTTATGGCTTAGCAATCAGCCCCAGCATTTT. This sequence encodes CASSLWLSNQPQHF.

V gene TRBV11-2 combines with J gene TRBJ2-5; 9 bases agree with TRBD2. V lost 5 bases, J lost 5 bases, and 6 bases stayed unmatched. The V gene's germline CDR1 is SGHAT and CDR2 FQNNGV. The length of the CDR3 is 14 residues. CDR3 coding DNA: TGTGCCAGCAGCCCCGGGACTAGCAGGGAGACCCAGTACTTC. Protein: CASSPGTSRETQYF.